Below, 15 T cell receptor beta chains from the same sample are listed, as sequenced in a study of cytomegalovirus exposure and HLA in healthy donors. In the PCR, 60 Vbeta and 13 Jbeta primers were used. The data were produced by immunoSEQ multiplex PCR, yet TCRdb's version contains in-frame clones alone and is incomplete. The table shows 130,000 or so clones, with around 80% occurring only once. Sequencing was carried out using PBMCs. The source is a young man in good health and CMV-seronegative.

The chain combines TRBV6-5 with TRBJ1-4; TRBD1 matches 9 bases. This CDR3 contains 14 residues. V lost 6 bases and J lost 8; bases outside the gene matches: 7. Germline values: CDR1 MNHEY, CDR2 SVGAGI. CDR3 coding DNA: TGTGCCAGCAGCCAACAGGGGGCGGAGGAAAAACTGTTTTTT. It codes for CASSQQGAEEKLFF.

This chain joins TRBV6-5 and TRBJ1-3; D might be TRBD1 (6 bases). The length of the CDR3 is 16 residues. Germline values: CDR1 MNHEY, CDR2 SVGAGI. The germline V and J ends were trimmed by 0 bases and 2 bases, with 11 bases remaining between them. The CDR3 DNA follows: TGTGCCAGCAGTTACTCGGCTGGGACAACTGGAAACACCATATATTTT. Translating gives CASSYSAGTTGNTIYF.

The chain employs TRBV7-9 and TRBJ1-1; maybe TRBD1 (6 bases). Germline V lookup: CDR1 SEHNR, CDR2 FQNEAQ (reference sequence). CDR3 length: 15 amino acids. The V and J ends lost 3 bases and 3 bases respectively, with 14 bases between them. CDR3 in DNA: TGTGCCAGCAGCTTCGGGGGGCGAGTAGACACTGAAGCTTTCTTT. The encoded protein is CASSFGGRVDTEAFF.

This clone has more than one count but fewer than ten. The chain employs TRBV5-6 and TRBJ1-1; 7 bases map to TRBD1. Germline CDR1 reads SGHDT; CDR2 reads YYEEEE. Trimming cost V 3 bases and J 0 bases; bases outside gene matches: 5. The CDR3 covers 15 residues. CDR3 bases: TGTGCCAGCAGCTCGGGACAGATCATGAACACTGAAGCTTTCTTT. Translated, it gives CASSSGQIMNTEAFF.

This chain links TRBV6-5 with TRBJ1-2; 8 bases map to TRBD1. V was clipped by 5 bases and J by 4 bases; unmatched bases: 9. Looked up from germline, CDR1 is MNHEY and CDR2 is SVGAGI. This CDR3 comprises 15 residues. The CDR3 sequence: CASSAQGARGYGYTF. The CDR3 bases are TGTGCCAGCAGTGCCCAGGGGGCGCGTGGCTATGGCTACACCTTC.

In its sample, this clone was seen once. This sequence joins TRBV4-3 and TRBJ2-7; 8 nucleotides agree with TRBD1. Unmatched junction bases numbered 5, after V lost 1 base and J lost 3 bases. CDR1 LGHNA and CDR2 YSLEER come from the germline V gene. This CDR3 is 15 amino acids long. CDR3 region: CASSQGQGPNYEQYF. Written as DNA, the CDR3 is TGCGCCAGCAGCCAAGGACAGGGGCCTAACTACGAGCAGTACTTC.

The genes are TRBV18 and TRBJ1-5; no clear D. This CDR3 is built from 14 residues. V was cut by 3 bases and J by 4 bases, with 10 bases left in between. Germline V gene lookup returns CDR1 KGHSH and CDR2 LQKENI. The CDR3 sequence: CASSPRRANQPQHF. In DNA, the CDR3 is TGTGCCAGCTCACCGAGGAGAGCTAATCAGCCCCAGCATTTT.

This clone was recorded once. This chain connects TRBV6-6 to TRBJ1-5, with 9 positions matching TRBD1. The CDR3 contains 16 residues. Germline V gene lookup returns CDR1 MNHNY and CDR2 SVGAGI (reference sequence). V shed 4 bases and J 11 bases; nucleotides not matched to a gene: 15. CDR3 DNA: TGTGCCAGCAGTTCCGGGGGACAGGGCGACTTAGTGGCCCAGCATTTT. It is translated as CASSSGGQGDLVAQHF.

The chain links TRBV7-3 to TRBJ2-1; D is possibly TRBD1 (5 bases). The CDR3 spans 16 residues. Germline V CDR1 and CDR2: SGHTA, FQGTGA. Trimming took 6 bases from V and 2 from J, leaving 17 bases between them. CDR3 region: CASSFQGSGTYNEQFF. The CDR3 DNA reads TGTGCCAGCAGTTTCCAGGGTTCAGGTACCTACAATGAGCAGTTCTTC.

The chain is built from TRBV4-3 and TRBJ2-5; 9 bases match TRBD1. The DNA end lines up better with TRBJ2-7; the J call may be wrong. CDR1 and CDR2 (germline): LGHNA, YSLEER. This CDR3 is built from 14 residues. The CDR3, as DNA: TGCGCCAGCAGCCAAGTACAGGGGGCTTACGAGCAGTACTTC. This encodes CASSQVQGAYEQYF.

V gene TRBV27 combines with J gene TRBJ1-2; 11 bases line up with TRBD1. Per germline, CDR1 MNHEY and CDR2 SMNVEV (reference sequence). The CDR3 length is 15 residues. Trimming cost V 2 bases and J 2 bases; bases outside gene matches: 1. CDR3 nucleotides: TGTGCCAGCAGTTTAGGGACAGGGGGAAACTATGGCTACACCTTC. The encoded protein is CASSLGTGGNYGYTF.

This chain links TRBV10-2 with TRBJ2-5, with D possibly being TRBD1 (6 bases). The CDR3 covers 14 residues. V dropped 9 bases and J dropped 3 bases, with 17 bases sitting between them. CDR1 and CDR2 from the germline V gene are WSHSY and SAAADI. This CDR3 is CASLTSQGEETQYF. The CDR3 bases are TGCGCCAGTCTAACATCACAGGGAGAAGAGACCCAGTACTTC.

The rearrangement uses TRBV18 and TRBJ2-5; D uncertain. V lost 2 bases to trimming and J lost 2 bases, with 3 bases between them. Germline values: CDR1 KGHSH, CDR2 LQKENI. The CDR3 sequence is 12 residues long. Here the CDR3 DNA reads TGTGCCAGCTCACCATATCAAGAGACCCAGTACTTC. Its protein is CASSPYQETQYF.

Only one count was recorded for this clone. The genes are TRBV27 and TRBJ1-6; D is ambiguous. The CDR3 is made up of 16 amino acids. V lost 6 bases and J lost 3, with 15 bases in between. Germline CDR1 reads MNHEY; CDR2 reads SMNVEV (reference sequence). The CDR3, as DNA: TGTGCCAGCAGCTTAAGGTCACAGCACTATAATTCACCCCTCCACTTT. It codes for CASSLRSQHYNSPLHF.

The chain carries TRBV7-2 and TRBJ2-7, with TRBD2 matching over 9 bases. The junction had 8 bases not matched to a gene; V was cut back by 1 base and J by 7 bases. The CDR3 length is 15 residues. Per the germline V gene, CDR1 is SGHTA and CDR2 is FQGNSA. CDR3 loop: CASSLVRGGDVEQYF. The CDR3 nucleotides read TGTGCCAGCAGCTTAGTGCGCGGGGGGGATGTGGAGCAGTACTTC.